The 8 T cell receptor beta chains listed next were all sequenced from one sample in a study of CD8 T cells in ankylosing spondylitis. MiXCR, run by TCRdb on the 5' RACE reads, gives a single entry per CDR3 protein. The sample lists a few hundred thousand distinct CDR3 sequences; 20% were seen once. Sample: blood, either unsorted or a sorted T cell fraction (not recorded which). Receptors originate from a male donor with ankylosing spondylitis or in good health (not recorded which).

The chain uses TRBV12-3 or TRBV12-4 and TRBJ1-4; TRBD1 might be the D (6 bases). This CDR3 is 13 amino acids long. V lost 7 bases to trimming and J lost 12 bases, with 18 bases between them. CDR3 nucleotides: TGTGCCAGCACTAGCCCTACAGGGCGGGAACTGTTTTTT. It specifies CASTSPTGRELFF.

V and J are TRBV3-1 and TRBJ2-2, with 12 bases lining up with TRBD2. J was trimmed by 5 bases and V by 10 bases; bases with no gene match: 14. Germline V CDR1 and CDR2: LGHDT, YNNKEL (reference sequence). CDR3 size: 17 residues. CDR3 coding DNA: TGTGCCACCGCCGAAACCGGGACTAGCGGGTATACCGGGGAGCTGTTTTTT. It yields the protein CATAETGTSGYTGELFF. Drawing the rest from reference TRBV3-1 and TRBJ2-2, the complete variable domain is DTAVSQTPKYLVTQMGNDKSIKCEQNLGHDTMYWYKQDSKKFLKIMFSYNNKELIINETVPNRFSPKSPDKAHLNLHINSLELGDSAVYFCATAETGTSGYTGELFFGEGSRLTVL.

V gene TRBV30 combines with J gene TRBJ2-3; D may be TRBD1 (7 bases). Trimming removed 2 bases from V and 2 bases from J, with 14 bases in between. Per germline, CDR1 GTSNPN and CDR2 SVGIG (reference sequence). CDR3 length: 15 residues. The CDR3 here is CAWSLGRGDTDTQYF. In DNA, the CDR3 is TGTGCCTGGAGTCTGGGCAGGGGGGACACAGATACGCAGTATTTT. Variable domain in full (rest from reference TRBV30 and TRBJ2-3): SQTIHQWPATLVQPVGSPLSLECTVEGTSNPNLYWYRQAAGRGLQLLFYSVGIGQISSEVPQNLSASRPQDRQFILSSKKLLLSDSGFYLCAWSLGRGDTDTQYFGPGTRLTVL.

J is TRBJ2-3 and V is TRBV3-1; D gene unclear. The CDR3 runs 14 residues. Germline V gene sequence: CDR1 LGHDT, CDR2 YNNKEL (reference sequence). Trimming shortened V by 4 bases and J by 2 bases, and 10 bases separated the two germline ends. CDR3 sequence (DNA): TGTGCCAGCAGCCCAGAAGTAGTCACAGATACGCAGTATTTT. The encoded protein is CASSPEVVTDTQYF.

This clonotype was observed a handful of times. The rearrangement links TRBV29-1 to TRBJ2-7; D may be TRBD2 (6 bases). CDR3 length: 14 amino acids. V was trimmed by 2 bases and J by 2 bases, leaving 13 bases between them. Germline assignment: CDR1 SQVTM and CDR2 ANQGSEA. CDR3 protein: CSVETARRAYEQYF. The CDR3 DNA sequence: TGCAGCGTTGAAACAGCCAGGAGGGCCTACGAGCAGTACTTC.

This clonotype came up a few times. The V call is TRBV6-1, the J call TRBJ1-5; D is ambiguous. Trimming removed 1 base from V and 0 bases from J, with 10 bases in between. Germline CDR1 MNHNS, CDR2 SASEGT. The CDR3 is made up of 16 amino acids. The CDR3 reads CASSEVAGYSNQPQHF. In DNA, the CDR3 is TGTGCCAGCAGTGAAGTCGCGGGTTATAGCAATCAGCCCCAGCATTTT.

This rearrangement joins TRBV28 to TRBJ2-1, with D uncertain. Germline assignment: CDR1 MDHEN and CDR2 SYDVKM. V shed 2 bases and J shed 5 bases, with 16 bases lying between them. The CDR3 length is 16 residues. The CDR3 loop is CASSLIQTHPHNEQFF. The CDR3 nucleotides read TGTGCCAGCAGTTTAATACAGACTCACCCCCACAATGAGCAGTTCTTC.

The J gene is TRBJ2-7, the V gene TRBV20-1, with D unresolved. The length of the CDR3 is 14 residues. Trimming stripped 0 bases from V and 2 bases from J, with 11 bases between. CDR1 is DFQATT, CDR2 SNEGSKA, per germline (reference sequence). The CDR3 spells CSARDLQGTYEQYF. CDR3 nucleotides: TGCAGTGCTAGAGATCTGCAAGGGACCTACGAGCAGTACTTC.